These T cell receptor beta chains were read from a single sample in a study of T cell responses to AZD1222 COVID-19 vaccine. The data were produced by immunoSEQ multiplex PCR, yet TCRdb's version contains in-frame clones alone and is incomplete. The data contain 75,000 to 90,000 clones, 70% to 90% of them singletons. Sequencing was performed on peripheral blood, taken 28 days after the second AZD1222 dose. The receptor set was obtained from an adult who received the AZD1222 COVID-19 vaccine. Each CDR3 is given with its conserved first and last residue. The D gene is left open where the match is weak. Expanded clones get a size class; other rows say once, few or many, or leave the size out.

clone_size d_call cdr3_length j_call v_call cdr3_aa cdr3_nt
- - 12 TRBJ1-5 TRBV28 CASSSDRRTQHF TGTGCCAGCAGCTCAGACCGACGGACCCAGCATTTT
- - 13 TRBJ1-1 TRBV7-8 CASSLRKNTEAFF TGTGCCAGCAGCTTAAGGAAGAACACTGAAGCTTTCTTT
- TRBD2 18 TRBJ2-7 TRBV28 CASSPPNRFSGSGDEQYF TGTGCCAGCAGTCCACCCAATAGATTTAGCGGGAGCGGCGACGAGCAGTACTTC
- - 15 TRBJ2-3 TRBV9 CASSELQGLTDTQYF TGTGCCAGCAGCGAACTTCAGGGGTTAACAGATACGCAGTATTTT
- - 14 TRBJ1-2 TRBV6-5 CASSVAGASHGYTF TGTGCCAGCAGCGTCGCGGGGGCAAGTCATGGCTACACCTTC
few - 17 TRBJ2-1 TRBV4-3 CASSSSFDTSSYNEQFF TGCGCCAGCAGCTCCAGCTTCGACACCAGCTCCTACAATGAGCAGTTCTTC
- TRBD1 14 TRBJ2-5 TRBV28 CASSLGTAFRTQYF TGTGCCAGCAGTTTAGGGACAGCCTTCAGGACCCAGTACTTC
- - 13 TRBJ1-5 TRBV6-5 CASSREWLQPQHF TGTGCCAGCAGCCGGGAGTGGCTCCAGCCCCAGCATTTT
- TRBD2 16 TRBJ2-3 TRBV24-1 CATSRTSGSGTDTQYF TGTGCCACCAGTCGCACTAGCGGGAGTGGGACAGATACGCAGTATTTT
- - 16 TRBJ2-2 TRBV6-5 CASSYETGRWTGELFF TGTGCCAGCAGTTACGAGACAGGCCGGTGGACCGGGGAGCTGTTTTTT
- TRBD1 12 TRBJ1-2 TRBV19 CASRPPGQPYTF TGTGCCAGTAGGCCTCCGGGACAGCCCTACACCTTC
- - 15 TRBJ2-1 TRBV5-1 CASSLDGNQYNEQFF TGCGCCAGCAGCCTGGACGGGAACCAATACAATGAGCAGTTCTTC
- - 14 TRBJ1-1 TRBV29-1 CSVEGRRVDAEAFF TGCAGCGTTGAAGGACGCAGGGTGGATGCTGAAGCTTTCTTT
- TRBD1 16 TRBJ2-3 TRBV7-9 CASSPPGQGVGDTQYF TGTGCCAGCAGCCCTCCGGGACAGGGCGTGGGAGATACGCAGTATTTT
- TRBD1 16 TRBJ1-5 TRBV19 CASSISGGPSNQPQHF TGTGCCAGTAGTATATCAGGGGGCCCGAGTAATCAGCCCCAGCATTTT
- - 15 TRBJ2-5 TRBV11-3 CASSLDLGQGGTQYF TGTGCCAGCAGCTTAGATTTGGGGCAGGGCGGGACCCAGTACTTC
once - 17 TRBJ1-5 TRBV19 CASSPTRDPGRNQPQHF TGTGCCAGTAGTCCAACCAGGGACCCAGGGCGGAATCAGCCCCAGCATTTT
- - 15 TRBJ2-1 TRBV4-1 CASSQVSLGNNEQFF TGCGCCAGCAGCCAAGTTTCTTTAGGTAACAATGAGCAGTTCTTC
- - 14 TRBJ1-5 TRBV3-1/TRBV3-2 CASSQMRSNQPQHF TGTGCCAGCAGCCAAATGCGCTCCAATCAGCCCCAGCATTTT
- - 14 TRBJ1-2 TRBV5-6 CASSLGQSVYGYTF TGTGCCAGCAGCTTGGGCCAGAGCGTCTATGGCTACACCTTC
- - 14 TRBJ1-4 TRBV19 CASSIDGPLEKLFF TGTGCCAGTAGTATAGACGGCCCTTTGGAAAAACTGTTTTTT
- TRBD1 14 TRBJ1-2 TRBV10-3 CAISELGQNYGYTF TGTGCCATCAGTGAGTTGGGACAGAACTATGGCTACACCTTC
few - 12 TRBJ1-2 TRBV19 CASSIEGYGYTF TGTGCCAGTAGTATCGAGGGCTATGGCTACACCTTC
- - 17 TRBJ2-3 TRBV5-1 CASSLGGVSPVTDTQYF TGCGCCAGCAGCTTGGGGGGGGTGAGTCCCGTCACAGATACGCAGTATTTT
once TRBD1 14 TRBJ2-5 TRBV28 CASRGQGSGETQYF TGTGCCAGCAGGGGACAGGGTTCCGGGGAGACCCAGTACTTC
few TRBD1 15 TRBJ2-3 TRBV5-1 CASSLGQGVTDTQYF TGCGCCAGCAGCTTGGGACAGGGGGTCACAGATACGCAGTATTTT
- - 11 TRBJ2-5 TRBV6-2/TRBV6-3 CASSYMETQYF TGTGCCAGCAGTTATATGGAGACCCAGTACTTC
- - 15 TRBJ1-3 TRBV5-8 CASSLPGISGNTIYF TGTGCCAGCAGCTTGCCGGGGATCTCTGGAAACACCATATATTTT
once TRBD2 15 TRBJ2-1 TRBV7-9 CASSGTSGYYNEQFF TGTGCCAGCAGCGGGACTAGCGGTTACTACAATGAGCAGTTCTTC
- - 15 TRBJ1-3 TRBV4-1 CASSQIGLPGNTIYF TGCGCCAGCAGCCAAATAGGACTTCCTGGAAACACCATATATTTT
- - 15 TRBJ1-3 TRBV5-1 CASSPAQGFGNTIYF TGCGCCAGCAGCCCGGCGCAGGGGTTTGGAAACACCATATATTTT
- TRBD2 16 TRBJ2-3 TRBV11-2 CASSNRAGGVILEQYF TGTGCCAGCAGCAATAGAGCGGGAGGTGTAATCCTCGAGCAGTATTTT
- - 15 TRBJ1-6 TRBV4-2 CASSQDRIPNSPLHF TGTGCCAGCAGCCAAGATCGGATCCCCAATTCACCCCTCCACTTT
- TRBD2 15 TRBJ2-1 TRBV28 CASCSGTSGNNEQFF TGTGCCAGCTGCTCCGGGACTAGCGGGAACAATGAGCAGTTCTTC
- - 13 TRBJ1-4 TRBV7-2 CASSLYGNEKLFF TGTGCCAGCAGCTTATACGGAAATGAAAAACTGTTTTTT
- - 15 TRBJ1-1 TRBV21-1 CASSKEEGANTEAFF TGTGCCAGCAGCAAAGAGGAGGGGGCGAACACTGAAGCTTTCTTT
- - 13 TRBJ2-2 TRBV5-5 CASSFTSAGELFF TGTGCCAGCAGCTTTACCTCGGCCGGGGAGCTGTTTTTT
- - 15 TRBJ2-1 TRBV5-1 CASSLVADYYNEQFF TGCGCCAGCAGCTTGGTGGCAGATTACTACAATGAGCAGTTCTTC
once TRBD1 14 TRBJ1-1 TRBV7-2 CASSLSGGFTEAFF TGTGCCAGCAGCTTATCAGGGGGCTTTACTGAAGCTTTCTTT
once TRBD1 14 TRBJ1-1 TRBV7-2 CASSQGGARTEAFF TGTGCCAGCAGCCAAGGGGGCGCGAGGACTGAAGCTTTCTTT
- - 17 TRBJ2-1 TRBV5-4 CASSLGAGGKSYNEQFF TGTGCCAGCAGCTTGGGGGCAGGGGGGAAATCTTACAATGAGCAGTTCTTC
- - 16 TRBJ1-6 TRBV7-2 CASSLAQGRGNSPLHF TGTGCCAGCAGCTTAGCCCAGGGGAGAGGAAATTCACCCCTCCACTTT